This T cell receptor (beta chain) was identified during a study of low-dose radiotherapy and immunotherapy resistance in tumors. Turning to the study itself: With fractions of 0.5 Gy given every 2 weeks, Cohort 1 accumulated a total of 6.5 Gy.

This clonotype has ten or more counts. A roughly 19-cycle PCR with a constant-region primer and V-primer adapter amplified TCRs. TCRdb independently ran MiXCR on the reads; one entry per CDR3 protein. The sample contains tens of thousands of distinct CDR3 sequences, 12% of which appear only once. CDR1 and CDR2 (germline): SQVTM, ANQGSEA. V lost 6 bases to trimming and J lost 9 bases; unmatched junction nucleotides: 3. The CDR3 has 11 amino acids. Sample time point: before trial treatment. The donors' regimen was nivolumab, ipilimumab, aspirin, low-dose cyclophosphamide and low-dose radiotherapy. J is TRBJ2-2 and V is TRBV29-1, with 8 bases identical to TRBD2. This clonotype was sampled from a female donor with ovarian cancer. Here the sequenced sample was PBMCs, taken before treatment. The CDR3: CSVGGDRELFF. CDR3 DNA sequence: TGCAGCGTCGGGGGGGACAGGGAGCTGTTTTTT.